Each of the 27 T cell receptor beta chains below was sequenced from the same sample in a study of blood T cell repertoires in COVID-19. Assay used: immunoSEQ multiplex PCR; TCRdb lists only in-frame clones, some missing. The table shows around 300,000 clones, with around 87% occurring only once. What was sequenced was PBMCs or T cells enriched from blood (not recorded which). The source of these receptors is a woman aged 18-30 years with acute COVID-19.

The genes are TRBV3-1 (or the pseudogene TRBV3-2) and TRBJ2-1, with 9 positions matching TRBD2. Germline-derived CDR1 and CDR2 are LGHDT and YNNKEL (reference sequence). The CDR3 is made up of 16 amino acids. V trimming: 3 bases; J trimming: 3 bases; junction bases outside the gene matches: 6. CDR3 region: CASSHGEREVYNEQFF. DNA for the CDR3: TGTGCCAGCAGCCATGGGGAGCGGGAGGTCTACAATGAGCAGTTCTTC.

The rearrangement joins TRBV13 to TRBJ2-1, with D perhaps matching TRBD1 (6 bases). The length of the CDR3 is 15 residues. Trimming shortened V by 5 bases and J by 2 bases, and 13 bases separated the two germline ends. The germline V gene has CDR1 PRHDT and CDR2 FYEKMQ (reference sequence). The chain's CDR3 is CASSETGTPYNEQFF. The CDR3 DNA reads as TGTGCCAGCAGCGAGACAGGAACCCCCTACAATGAGCAGTTCTTC.

CDR3 DNA sequence: TGTGCCAGTAGTCGGGATTCCTATAATTCACCCCTCCACTTT. Translated, it gives CASSRDSYNSPLHF. The chain uses TRBV19 and TRBJ1-6; D unresolved. The V end was cut by 5 bases, the J end by 1 base, with 6 bases between. The CDR3 runs 14 residues. Germline-derived CDR1 and CDR2 are LNHDA and SQIVND (reference sequence). Variable domain in full (rest from reference TRBV19 and TRBJ1-6): DGGITQSPKYLFRKEGQNVTLSCEQNLNHDAMYWYRQDPGQGLRLIYYSQIVNDFQKGDIAEGYSVSREKKESFPLTVTSAQKNPTAFYLCASSRDSYNSPLHFGNGTRLTVT.

In DNA form, the CDR3 reads TGTGCCAGCAGCCAAGATCGCGGGGATTATCAGCCCCAGCATTTT. Amino acids: CASSQDRGDYQPQHF. J is TRBJ1-5 and V is TRBV4-2, with D hard to call. The CDR3 consists of 15 residues. Trimming stripped 0 bases from V and 5 bases from J, with 11 bases between. CDR1 is LGHNA and CDR2 is YNFKEQ in the germline V gene.

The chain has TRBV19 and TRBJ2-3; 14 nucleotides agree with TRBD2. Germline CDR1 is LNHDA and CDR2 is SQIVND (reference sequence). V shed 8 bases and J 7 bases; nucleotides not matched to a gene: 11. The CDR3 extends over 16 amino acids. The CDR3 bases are TGTGCCAGTGGCCTGTGGGGACTAGCGGGAGCTAATACGCAGTATTTT. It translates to CASGLWGLAGANTQYF. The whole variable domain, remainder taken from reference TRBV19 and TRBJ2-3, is DGGITQSPKYLFRKEGQNVTLSCEQNLNHDAMYWYRQDPGQGLRLIYYSQIVNDFQKGDIAEGYSVSREKKESFPLTVTSAQKNPTAFYLCASGLWGLAGANTQYFGPGTRLTVL.

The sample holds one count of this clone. In DNA, the CDR3 is TGTGCCAGCAGTTACACTGCCCAGGGAGGAAATGAAAAACTGTTTTTT. It is translated as CASSYTAQGGNEKLFF. The chain has TRBV6-5 and TRBJ1-4; weak D call: TRBD1 (5 bases). CDR3 length equals 16 residues. Germline V gene lookup returns CDR1 MNHEY and CDR2 SVGAGI. Trimming took off 2 bases at V and 5 bases at J, with 15 bases between the two ends.

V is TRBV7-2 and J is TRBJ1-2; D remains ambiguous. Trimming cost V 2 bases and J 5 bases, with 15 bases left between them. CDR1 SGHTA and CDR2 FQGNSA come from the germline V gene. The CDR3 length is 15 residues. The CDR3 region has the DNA TGTGCCAGCAGCTTAACAAGGGAAGGCGGGTATGGCTACACCTTC. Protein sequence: CASSLTREGGYGYTF.

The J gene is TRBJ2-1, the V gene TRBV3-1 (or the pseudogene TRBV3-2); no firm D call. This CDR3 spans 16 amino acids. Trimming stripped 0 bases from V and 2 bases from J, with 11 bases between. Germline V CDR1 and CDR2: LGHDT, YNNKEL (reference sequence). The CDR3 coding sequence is TGTGCCAGCAGCCAAGATATTGCGGAAACCTACAATGAGCAGTTCTTC. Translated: CASSQDIAETYNEQFF.

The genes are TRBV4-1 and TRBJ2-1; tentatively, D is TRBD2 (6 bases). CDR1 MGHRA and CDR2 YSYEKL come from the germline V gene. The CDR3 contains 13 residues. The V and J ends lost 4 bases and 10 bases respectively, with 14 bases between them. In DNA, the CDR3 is TGCGCCAGCAGCCTCACTAGCTCGTGGGAGCAGTTCTTC. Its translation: CASSLTSSWEQFF.

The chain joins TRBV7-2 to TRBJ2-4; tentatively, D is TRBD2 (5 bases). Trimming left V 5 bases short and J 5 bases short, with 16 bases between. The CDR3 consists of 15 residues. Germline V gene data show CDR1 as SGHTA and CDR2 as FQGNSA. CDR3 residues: CASSPRANPQNIQYF. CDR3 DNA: TGTGCCAGCAGCCCGCGGGCGAACCCCCAAAACATTCAGTACTTC.

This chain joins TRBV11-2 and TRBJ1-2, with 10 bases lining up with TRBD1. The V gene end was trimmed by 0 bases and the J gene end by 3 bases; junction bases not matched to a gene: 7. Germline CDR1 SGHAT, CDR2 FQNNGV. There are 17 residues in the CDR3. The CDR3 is CASSLEWSGQGHYGYTF. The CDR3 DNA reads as TGTGCCAGCAGCTTAGAATGGTCGGGACAGGGGCACTATGGCTACACCTTC. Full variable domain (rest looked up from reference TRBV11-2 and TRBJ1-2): EAGVAQSPRYKIIEKRQSVAFWCNPISGHATLYWYQQILGQGPKLLIQFQNNGVVDDSQLPKDRFSAERLKGVDSTLKIQPAKLEDSAVYLCASSLEWSGQGHYGYTFGSGTRLTVV.

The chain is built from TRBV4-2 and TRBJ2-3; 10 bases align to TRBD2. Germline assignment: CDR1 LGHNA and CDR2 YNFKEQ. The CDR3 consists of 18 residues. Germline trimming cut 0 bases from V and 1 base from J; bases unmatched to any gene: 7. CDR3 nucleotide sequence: TGTGCCAGCAGCCAAGAGTCTAGCGGGAGAGTGGGCACAGATACGCAGTATTTT. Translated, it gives CASSQESSGRVGTDTQYF.

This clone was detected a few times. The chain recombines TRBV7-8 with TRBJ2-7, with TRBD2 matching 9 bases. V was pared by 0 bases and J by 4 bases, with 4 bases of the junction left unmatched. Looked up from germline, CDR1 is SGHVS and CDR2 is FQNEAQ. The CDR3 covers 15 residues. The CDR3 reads CASSLAAGGGYEQYF. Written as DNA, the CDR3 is TGTGCCAGCAGCTTAGCAGCGGGGGGCGGATACGAGCAGTACTTC.

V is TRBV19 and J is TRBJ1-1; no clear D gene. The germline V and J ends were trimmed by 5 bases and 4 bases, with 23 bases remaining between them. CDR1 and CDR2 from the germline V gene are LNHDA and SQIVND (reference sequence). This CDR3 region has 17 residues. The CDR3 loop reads CASSGFGRPGRGTEAFF. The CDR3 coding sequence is TGTGCCAGTAGTGGGTTCGGTAGGCCGGGTCGGGGCACTGAAGCTTTCTTT.

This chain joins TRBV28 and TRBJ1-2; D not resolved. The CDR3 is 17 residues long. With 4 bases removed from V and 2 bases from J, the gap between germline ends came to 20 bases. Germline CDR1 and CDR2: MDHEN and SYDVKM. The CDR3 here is CASSSVTAVEGNYGYTF. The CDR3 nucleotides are TGTGCCAGCAGTTCTGTGACCGCGGTTGAGGGCAACTATGGCTACACCTTC.

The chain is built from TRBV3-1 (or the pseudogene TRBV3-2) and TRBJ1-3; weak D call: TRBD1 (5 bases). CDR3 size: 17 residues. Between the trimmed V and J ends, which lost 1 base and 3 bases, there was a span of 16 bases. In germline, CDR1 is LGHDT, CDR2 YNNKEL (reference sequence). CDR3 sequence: CASSQVPTGGVGNTIYF. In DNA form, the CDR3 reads TGTGCCAGCAGCCAAGTTCCCACCGGAGGGGTTGGAAACACCATATATTTT.

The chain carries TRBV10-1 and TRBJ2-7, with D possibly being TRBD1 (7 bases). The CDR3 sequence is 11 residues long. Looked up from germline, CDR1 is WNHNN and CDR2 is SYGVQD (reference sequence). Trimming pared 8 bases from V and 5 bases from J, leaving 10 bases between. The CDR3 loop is CASGRGDEQYF. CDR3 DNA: TGCGCCAGCGGCAGGGGGGACGAGCAGTACTTC.

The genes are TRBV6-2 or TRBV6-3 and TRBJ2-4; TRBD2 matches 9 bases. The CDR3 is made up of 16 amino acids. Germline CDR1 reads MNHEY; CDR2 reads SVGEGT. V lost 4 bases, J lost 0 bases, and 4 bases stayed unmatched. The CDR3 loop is CASSFLSGRAKNIQYF. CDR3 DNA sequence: TGTGCCAGCAGTTTCCTTAGCGGGAGAGCCAAAAACATTCAGTACTTC.

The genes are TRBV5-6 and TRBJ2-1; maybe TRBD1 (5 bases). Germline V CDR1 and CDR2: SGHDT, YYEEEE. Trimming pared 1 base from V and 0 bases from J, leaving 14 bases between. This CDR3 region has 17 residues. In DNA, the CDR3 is TGTGCCAGCAGCTTGTTGCAGGGAATAAGCTCCTACAATGAGCAGTTCTTC. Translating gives CASSLLQGISSYNEQFF. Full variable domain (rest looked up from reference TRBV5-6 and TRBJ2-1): DAGVTQSPTHLIKTRGQQVTLRCSPKSGHDTVSWYQQALGQGPQFIFQYYEEEERQRGNFPDRFSGHQFPNYSSELNVNALLLGDSALYLCASSLLQGISSYNEQFFGPGTRLTVL.

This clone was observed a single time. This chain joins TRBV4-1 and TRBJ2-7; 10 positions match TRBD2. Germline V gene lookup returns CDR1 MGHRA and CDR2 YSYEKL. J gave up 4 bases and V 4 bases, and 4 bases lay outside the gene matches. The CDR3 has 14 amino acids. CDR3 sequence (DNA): TGCGCCAGCAGCCCTAGCGGGAGACCGTACGAGCAGTACTTC. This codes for CASSPSGRPYEQYF.

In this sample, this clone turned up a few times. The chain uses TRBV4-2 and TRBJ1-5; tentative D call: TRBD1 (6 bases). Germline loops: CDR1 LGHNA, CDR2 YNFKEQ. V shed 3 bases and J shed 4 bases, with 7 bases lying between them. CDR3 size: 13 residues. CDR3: CASSQTGNQPQHF. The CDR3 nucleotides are TGTGCCAGCAGCCAGACAGGTAATCAGCCCCAGCATTTT.

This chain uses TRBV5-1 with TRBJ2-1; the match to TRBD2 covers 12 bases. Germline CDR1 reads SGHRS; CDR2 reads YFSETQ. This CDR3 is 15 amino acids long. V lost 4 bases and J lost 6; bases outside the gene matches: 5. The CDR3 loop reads CASSPLAGGPNEQFF. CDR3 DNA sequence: TGCGCCAGCAGCCCTCTAGCGGGAGGGCCCAATGAGCAGTTCTTC.

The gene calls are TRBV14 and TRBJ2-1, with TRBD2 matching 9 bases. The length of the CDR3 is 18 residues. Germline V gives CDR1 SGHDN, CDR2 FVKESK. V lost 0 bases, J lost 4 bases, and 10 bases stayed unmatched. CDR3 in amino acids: CASSQDPTTSGRYNEQFF. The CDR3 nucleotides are TGTGCCAGCAGCCAAGACCCTACGACTAGCGGAAGATACAATGAGCAGTTCTTC.

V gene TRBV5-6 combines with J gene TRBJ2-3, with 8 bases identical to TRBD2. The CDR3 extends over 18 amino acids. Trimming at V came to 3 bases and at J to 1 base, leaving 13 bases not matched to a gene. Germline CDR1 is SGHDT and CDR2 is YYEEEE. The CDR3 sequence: CASSSPALGREGTDTQYF. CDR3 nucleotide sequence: TGTGCCAGCAGCTCACCGGCCCTAGGGCGGGAGGGCACAGATACGCAGTATTTT. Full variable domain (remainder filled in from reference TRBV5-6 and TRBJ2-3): DAGVTQSPTHLIKTRGQQVTLRCSPKSGHDTVSWYQQALGQGPQFIFQYYEEEERQRGNFPDRFSGHQFPNYSSELNVNALLLGDSALYLCASSSPALGREGTDTQYFGPGTRLTVL.

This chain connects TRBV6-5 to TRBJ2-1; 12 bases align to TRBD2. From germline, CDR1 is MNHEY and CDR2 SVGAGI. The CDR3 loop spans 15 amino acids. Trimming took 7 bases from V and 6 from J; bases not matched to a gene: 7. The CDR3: CASNTGLAGVNEQFF. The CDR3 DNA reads TGTGCCAGCAACACGGGACTAGCGGGTGTCAATGAGCAGTTCTTC.

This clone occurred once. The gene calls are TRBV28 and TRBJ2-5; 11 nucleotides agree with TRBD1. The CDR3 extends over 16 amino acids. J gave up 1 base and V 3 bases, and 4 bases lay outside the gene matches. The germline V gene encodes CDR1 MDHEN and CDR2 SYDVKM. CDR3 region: CASSLAGQGVQETQYF. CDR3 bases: TGTGCCAGCAGTTTGGCGGGACAGGGGGTCCAAGAGACCCAGTACTTC.

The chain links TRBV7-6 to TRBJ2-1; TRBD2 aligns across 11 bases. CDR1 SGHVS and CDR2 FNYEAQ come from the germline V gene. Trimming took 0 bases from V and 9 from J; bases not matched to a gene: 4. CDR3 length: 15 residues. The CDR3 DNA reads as TGTGCCAGCAGCTTAGCACTAGCGGGAGCTGGTGAGCAGTTCTTC. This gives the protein CASSLALAGAGEQFF.